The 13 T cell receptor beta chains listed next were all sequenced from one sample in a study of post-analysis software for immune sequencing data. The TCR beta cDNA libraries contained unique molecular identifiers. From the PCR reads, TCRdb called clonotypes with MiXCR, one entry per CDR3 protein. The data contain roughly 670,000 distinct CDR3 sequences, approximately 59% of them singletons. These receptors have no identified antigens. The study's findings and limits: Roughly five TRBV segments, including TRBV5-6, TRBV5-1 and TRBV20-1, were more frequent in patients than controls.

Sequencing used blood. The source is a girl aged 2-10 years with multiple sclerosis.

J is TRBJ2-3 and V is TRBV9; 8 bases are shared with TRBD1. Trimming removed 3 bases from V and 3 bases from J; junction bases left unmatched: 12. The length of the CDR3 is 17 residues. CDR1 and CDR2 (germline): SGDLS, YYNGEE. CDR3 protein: CASSAGQGAVRTDTQYF. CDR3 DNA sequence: TGTGCCAGCAGCGCCGGGCAGGGGGCGGTCCGGACAGATACGCAGTATTTT. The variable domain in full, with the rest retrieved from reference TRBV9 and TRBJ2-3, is DSGVTQTPKHLITATGQRVTLRCSPRSGDLSVYWYQQSLDQGLQFLIQYYNGEERAKGNILERFSAQQFPDLHSELNLSSLELGDSALYFCASSAGQGAVRTDTQYFGPGTRLTVL.

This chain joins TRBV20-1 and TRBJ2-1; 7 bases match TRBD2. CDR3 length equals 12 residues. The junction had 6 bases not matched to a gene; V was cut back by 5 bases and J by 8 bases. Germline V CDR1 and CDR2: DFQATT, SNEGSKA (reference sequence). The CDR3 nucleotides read TGCAGTGCTCCCGGGACTATGGATGAGCAGTTCTTC. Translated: CSAPGTMDEQFF.

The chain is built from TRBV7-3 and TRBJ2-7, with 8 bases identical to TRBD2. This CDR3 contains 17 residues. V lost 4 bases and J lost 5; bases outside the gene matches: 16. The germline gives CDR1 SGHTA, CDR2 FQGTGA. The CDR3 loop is CASSSGPTGTRSNEQYF. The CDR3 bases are TGTGCCAGCAGCTCAGGGCCTACCGGGACTAGAAGTAACGAGCAGTACTTC. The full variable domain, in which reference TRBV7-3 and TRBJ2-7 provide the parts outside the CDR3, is GAGVSQTPSNKVTEKGKYVELRCDPISGHTALYWYRQSLGQGPEFLIYFQGTGAADDSGLPNDRFFAVRPEGSVSTLKIQRTERGDSAVYLCASSSGPTGTRSNEQYFGPGTRLTVT.

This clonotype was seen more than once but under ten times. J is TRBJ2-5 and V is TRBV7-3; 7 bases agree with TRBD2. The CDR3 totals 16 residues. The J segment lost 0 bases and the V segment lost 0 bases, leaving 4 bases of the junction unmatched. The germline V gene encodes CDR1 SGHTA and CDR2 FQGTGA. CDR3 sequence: CASSLTGRGYQETQYF. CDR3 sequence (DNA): TGTGCCAGCAGCTTAACAGGGCGGGGGTACCAAGAGACCCAGTACTTC.

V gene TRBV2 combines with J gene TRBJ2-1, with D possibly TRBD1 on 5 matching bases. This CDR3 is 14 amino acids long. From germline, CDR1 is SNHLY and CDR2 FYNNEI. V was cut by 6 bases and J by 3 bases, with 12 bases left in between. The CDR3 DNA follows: TGTGCCAGCAGCGCTATAGGGGTCTACAATGAGCAGTTCTTC. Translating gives CASSAIGVYNEQFF.

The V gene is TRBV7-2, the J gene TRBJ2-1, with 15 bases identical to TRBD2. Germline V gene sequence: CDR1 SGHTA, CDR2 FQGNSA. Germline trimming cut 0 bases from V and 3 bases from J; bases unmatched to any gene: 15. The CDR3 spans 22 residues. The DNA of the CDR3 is TGTGCCAGCAGCTTAGCGGTAGTGGCGGTCGGGACTAGCGGGAGGTACTACAATGAGCAGTTCTTC. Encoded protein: CASSLAVVAVGTSGRYYNEQFF.

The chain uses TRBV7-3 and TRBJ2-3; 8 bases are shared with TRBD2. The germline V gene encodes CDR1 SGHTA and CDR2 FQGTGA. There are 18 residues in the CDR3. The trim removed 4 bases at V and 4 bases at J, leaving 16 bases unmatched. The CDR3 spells CASSSVPGGPGGADTQYF. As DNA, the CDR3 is TGTGCCAGCAGCTCTGTCCCGGGAGGGCCCGGTGGCGCAGATACGCAGTATTTT.

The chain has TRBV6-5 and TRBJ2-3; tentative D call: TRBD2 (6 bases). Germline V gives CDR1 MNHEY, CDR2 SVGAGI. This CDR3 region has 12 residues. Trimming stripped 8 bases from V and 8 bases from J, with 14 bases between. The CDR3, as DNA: TGTGCCAGCTGGAGGCCGGGGGTTACGCAGTATTTT. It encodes CASWRPGVTQYF.

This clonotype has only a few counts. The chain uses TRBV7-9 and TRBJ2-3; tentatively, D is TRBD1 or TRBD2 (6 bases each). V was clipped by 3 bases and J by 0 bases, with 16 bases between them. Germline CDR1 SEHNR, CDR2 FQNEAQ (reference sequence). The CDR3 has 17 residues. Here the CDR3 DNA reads TGTGCCAGCAGCTTTGGTCTCGCGGGACATAGCACAGATACGCAGTATTTT. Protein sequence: CASSFGLAGHSTDTQYF.

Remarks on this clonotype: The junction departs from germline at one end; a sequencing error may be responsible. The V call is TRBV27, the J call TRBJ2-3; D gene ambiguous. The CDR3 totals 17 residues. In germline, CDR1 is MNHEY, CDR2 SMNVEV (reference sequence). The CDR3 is CASSLSLKTPLTDAQYF. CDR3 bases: TGTGCCAGCAGTTTATCCCTAAAAACTCCCCTCACAGATGCGCAGTATTTT.

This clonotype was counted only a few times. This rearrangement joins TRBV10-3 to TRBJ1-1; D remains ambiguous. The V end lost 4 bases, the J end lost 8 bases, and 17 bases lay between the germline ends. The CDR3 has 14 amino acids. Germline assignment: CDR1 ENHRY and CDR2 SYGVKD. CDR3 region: CAISVGPRGSEAFF. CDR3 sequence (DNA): TGTGCCATCAGTGTAGGACCCCGAGGGTCCGAAGCTTTCTTT.

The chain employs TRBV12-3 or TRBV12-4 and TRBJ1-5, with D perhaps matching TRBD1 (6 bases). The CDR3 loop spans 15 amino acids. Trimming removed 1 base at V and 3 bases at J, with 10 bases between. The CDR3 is CASSLGGPYNQPQHF. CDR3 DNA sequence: TGTGCCAGCAGTTTAGGGGGGCCTTACAATCAGCCCCAGCATTTT.

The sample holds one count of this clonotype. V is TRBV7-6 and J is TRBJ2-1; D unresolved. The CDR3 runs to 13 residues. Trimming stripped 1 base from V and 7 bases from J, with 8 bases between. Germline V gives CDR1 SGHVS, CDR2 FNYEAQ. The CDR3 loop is CASSLGRLNEQFF. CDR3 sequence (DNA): TGTGCCAGCAGCTTAGGTCGGCTTAATGAGCAGTTCTTC.